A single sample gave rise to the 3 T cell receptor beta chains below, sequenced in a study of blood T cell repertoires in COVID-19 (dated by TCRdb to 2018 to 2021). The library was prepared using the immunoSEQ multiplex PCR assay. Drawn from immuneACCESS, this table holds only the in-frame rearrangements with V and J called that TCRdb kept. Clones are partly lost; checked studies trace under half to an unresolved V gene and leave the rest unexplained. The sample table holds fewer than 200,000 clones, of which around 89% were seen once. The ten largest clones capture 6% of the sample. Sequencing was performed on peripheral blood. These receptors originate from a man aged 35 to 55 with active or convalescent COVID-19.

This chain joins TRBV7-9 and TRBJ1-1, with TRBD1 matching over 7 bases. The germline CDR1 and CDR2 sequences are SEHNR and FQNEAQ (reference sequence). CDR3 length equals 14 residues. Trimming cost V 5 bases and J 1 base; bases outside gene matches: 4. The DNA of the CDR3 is TGTGCCAGCAGCATCTACAGGGGGAACACTGAAGCTTTCTTT. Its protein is CASSIYRGNTEAFF. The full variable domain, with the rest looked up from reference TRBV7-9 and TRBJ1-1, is DTGVSQNPRHKITKRGQNVTFRCDPISEHNRLYWYRQTLGQGPEFLTYFQNEAQLEKSRLLSDRFSAERPKGSFSTLEIQRTEQGDSAMYLCASSIYRGNTEAFFGQGTRLTVV.

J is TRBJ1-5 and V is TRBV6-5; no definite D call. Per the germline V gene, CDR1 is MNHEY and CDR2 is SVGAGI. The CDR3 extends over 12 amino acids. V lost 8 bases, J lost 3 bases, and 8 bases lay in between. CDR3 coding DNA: TGTGCCAGCGACGGAGACAATCAGCCCCAGCATTTT. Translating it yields CASDGDNQPQHF.

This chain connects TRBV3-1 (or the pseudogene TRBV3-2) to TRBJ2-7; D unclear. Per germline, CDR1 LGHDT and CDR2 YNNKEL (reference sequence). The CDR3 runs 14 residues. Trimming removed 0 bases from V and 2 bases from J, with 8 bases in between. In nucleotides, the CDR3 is TGTGCCAGCAGCCAAGATGGAGCTACCTACGAGCAGTACTTC. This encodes CASSQDGATYEQYF.